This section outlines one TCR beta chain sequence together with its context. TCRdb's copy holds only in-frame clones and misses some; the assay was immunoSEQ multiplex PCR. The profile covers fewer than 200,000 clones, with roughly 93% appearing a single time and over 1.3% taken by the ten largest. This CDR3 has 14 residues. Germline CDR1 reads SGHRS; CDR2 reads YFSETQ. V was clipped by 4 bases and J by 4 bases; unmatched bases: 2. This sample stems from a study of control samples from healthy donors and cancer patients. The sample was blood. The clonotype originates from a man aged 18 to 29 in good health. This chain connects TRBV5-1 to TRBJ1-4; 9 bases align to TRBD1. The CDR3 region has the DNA TGCGCCAGCAGCCCGGGACAGGGTAATGAAAAACTGTTTTTT. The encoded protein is CASSPGQGNEKLFF.